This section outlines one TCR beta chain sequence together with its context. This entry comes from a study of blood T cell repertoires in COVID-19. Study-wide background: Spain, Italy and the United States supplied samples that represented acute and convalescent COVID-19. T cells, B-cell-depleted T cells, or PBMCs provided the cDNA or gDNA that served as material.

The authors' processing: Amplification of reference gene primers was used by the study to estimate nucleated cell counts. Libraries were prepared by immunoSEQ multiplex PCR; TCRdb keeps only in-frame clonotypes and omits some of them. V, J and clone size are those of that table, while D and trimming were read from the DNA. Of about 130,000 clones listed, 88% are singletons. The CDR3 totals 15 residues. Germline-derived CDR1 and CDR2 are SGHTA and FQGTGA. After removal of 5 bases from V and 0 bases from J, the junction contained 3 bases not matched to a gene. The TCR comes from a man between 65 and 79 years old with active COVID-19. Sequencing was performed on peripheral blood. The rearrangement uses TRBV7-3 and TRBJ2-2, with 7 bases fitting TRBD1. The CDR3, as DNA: TGTGCCAGCAGCCGCAGGGGGTCGAACACCGGGGAGCTGTTTTTT. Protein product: CASSRRGSNTGELFF.